The 3 T cell receptor beta chains reported below all come from one sample, sequenced in a study of read filtering for tumor transcriptome and immune sequencing (TCRdb year 2020). The sequencer was an Illumina HiSeq 4000. The Immunoverse kit was used to build TCR libraries from approximately 410 ng RNA, with molecular barcoded adaptors covering alpha/delta and beta/gamma chains. TCRdb's own reprocessing of the public reads used fastp at Q25 and MiXCR and kept productive beta chains. Each record represents a unique CDR3 protein, reported with the most common genes and DNA among its rows. A total of about 57,000 distinct CDR3 sequences appear in this sample, about 20% of them only once. The top ten constitute about 18% of the sample. Sequencing was done on a sample of a population of CD138-negative cells sorted from bone marrow. What the cell subset or site label conveys for this sample: bone marrow mononuclear cells depleted of CD138+ plasma/myeloma cells by negative magnetic selection. The receptors come from a donor at least 40 years old with multiple myeloma.

V is TRBV11-2 and J is TRBJ2-3; TRBD2 agrees at 9 bases. CDR1 is SGHAT and CDR2 is FQNNGV in the germline V gene. There are 16 residues in the CDR3. Trimming at V came to 1 base and at J to 2 bases, leaving 4 bases not matched to a gene. The CDR3 reads CASSLGASGDTDTQYF. The CDR3 coding sequence is TGTGCCAGCAGCTTAGGTGCTAGCGGGGACACAGATACGCAGTATTTT. Together with reference TRBV11-2 and TRBJ2-3, the CDR3 gives the full variable domain: EAGVAQSPRYKIIEKRQSVAFWCNPISGHATLYWYQQILGQGPKLLIQFQNNGVVDDSQLPKDRFSAERLKGVDSTLKIQPAKLEDSAVYLCASSLGASGDTDTQYFGPGTRLTVL.

As concerns this clonotype: With a much larger clone just one base away, this may be a read error. The gene calls are TRBV27 and TRBJ2-3, with D maybe TRBD2 (6 bases). V was pared by 6 bases and J by 4 bases, with 11 bases between. CDR3 length: 13 residues. Germline V gene data show CDR1 as MNHEY and CDR2 as SMNVEV (reference sequence). The CDR3 region is CASSWRAPDTQYF. In DNA form, the CDR3 reads TGTGCCAGCAGCTGGAGGGCCCCAGATACGCAGTATTTT.

Ten or more counts support this clonotype. J is TRBJ2-7 and V is TRBV20-1; D may be TRBD1 (5 bases). The germline V gene has CDR1 DFQATT and CDR2 SNEGSKA (reference sequence). The CDR3 has 14 amino acids. V was pared by 1 base and J by 3 bases, with 13 bases between. For the CDR3, the DNA is TGCAGTGCTAGAGTACAGACAGACAACTACGAGCAGTACTTC. This codes for CSARVQTDNYEQYF.